The clone carrying this T cell receptor (beta chain) was seen a few times. Antigen specificity is unknown. Clones were read by immunoSEQ multiplex PCR, and TCRdb kept only the in-frame ones, dropping some. This table holds 30,000 to 45,000 clones, over 70% found once. All patients were mismatch repair deficient, assessed by either PCR or immunohistochemistry. The entry originates in a study of PD-1 blockade in mismatch repair-deficient tumors. Study summary: Patients had around 12 mismatch repair-deficient cancer types, all previously treated and progressing.

Trimming took 9 bases from V and 1 from J, leaving 13 bases between them. This CDR3 region has 13 residues. The V gene's germline CDR1 is SNHLY and CDR2 FYNNEI. Study-level results: Tumor-resident clones, often absent from pretreatment blood, expanded after pembrolizumab and then contracted.

The V gene is TRBV2, the J gene TRBJ2-7; D possibly corresponds to TRBD1 (5 bases). The sequencing here drew on PBMCs, taken roughly 40 weeks after starting pembrolizumab. The TCR originated in an adult with mismatch repair-deficient cancer. CDR3: CASEGTGSYEQYF. In DNA form, the CDR3 reads TGTGCCAGTGAAGGAACAGGATCCTACGAGCAGTACTTC.